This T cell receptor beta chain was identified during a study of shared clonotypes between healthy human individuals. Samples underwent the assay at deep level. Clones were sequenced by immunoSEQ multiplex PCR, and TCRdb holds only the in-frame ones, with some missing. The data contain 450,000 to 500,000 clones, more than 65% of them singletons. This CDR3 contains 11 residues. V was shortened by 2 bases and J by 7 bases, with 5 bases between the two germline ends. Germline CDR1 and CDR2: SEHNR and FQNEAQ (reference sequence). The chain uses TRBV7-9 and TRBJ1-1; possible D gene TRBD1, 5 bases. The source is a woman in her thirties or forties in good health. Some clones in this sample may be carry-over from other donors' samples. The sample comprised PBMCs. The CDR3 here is CASSLQGEAFF. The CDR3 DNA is TGTGCCAGCAGCTTACAGGGTGAAGCTTTCTTT.